This TCR beta chain was identified in a study of cytomegalovirus exposure and HLA in healthy donors. Looking at the study overall: Genetic ancestry analysis placed approximately 78% of the 300 to 500 donors that were genotyped in the Caucasian-associated cluster.

Germline assignment: CDR1 MNHNS and CDR2 SASEGT. The CDR3 length is 15 residues. The PCR employed 60 Vbeta primers together with 13 Jbeta primers. Only in-frame clones appear in the TCRdb table, and some are missing; sequencing was by immunoSEQ multiplex PCR. The profile shows around 40,000 clones, more than 60% of them singletons. The sequence came from a man younger than 45 in good health and CMV-seronegative. V and J are TRBV6-1 and TRBJ2-5, with 7 bases that match TRBD1. The better agreement between TRBJ2-7 and the DNA end casts doubt on the J call. The sequenced material came from PBMCs. As DNA, the CDR3 is TGTGCCAGCAGTCCTGTCACAGGGGTGGGCCACGAGCAGTACTTC. Translating gives CASSPVTGVGHEQYF.